This is a list of T cell receptor beta chains from one sample in a study of beta chain features in type 1 diabetes. Sequencing used immunoSEQ multiplex PCR; TCRdb keeps in-frame clones, though not all of them. Of over 650,000 clones in the sample, over 12% were seen once. Sequencing was performed on naive CD4+ T cells from blood. The receptor set was obtained from a man aged 18 to 30 with type 1 diabetes. Each CDR3 is given with its conserved first and last residue. The order of the fields is J gene, D gene, V gene, clone size, CDR3 DNA, CDR3 protein. The D gene is left open where the match is weak. Clone size is given for some rows only: seen once, a few or many times, or a class if the clone is expanded.

j_gene: TRBJ1-2
d_gene: NA
v_gene: TRBV29-1
abundance: few
CDR3nt: TGCAGCGTTGGGTGGGAATTCAACGGCTACACCTTC
CDR3aa: CSVGWEFNGYTF

j_gene: TRBJ2-1
d_gene: TRBD1
v_gene: TRBV7-2
abundance: NA
CDR3nt: TGTGCCAGCAGCTTAGGGACAGGGGTAGGCAATGAGCAGTTCTTC
CDR3aa: CASSLGTGVGNEQFF

j_gene: TRBJ1-1
d_gene: NA
v_gene: TRBV29-1
abundance: NA
CDR3nt: TGCAGCGTTCGACGGTTAATGAACACTGAAGCTTTCTTT
CDR3aa: CSVRRLMNTEAFF

j_gene: TRBJ1-5
d_gene: NA
v_gene: TRBV18
abundance: few
CDR3nt: TGTGCCAGCTCACCGCAAGACCGGGGGTTGGTTCAGCCCCAGCATTTT
CDR3aa: CASSPQDRGLVQPQHF

j_gene: TRBJ2-1
d_gene: TRBD1
v_gene: TRBV10-3
abundance: few
CDR3nt: TGTGCCATTTCGAATCAGGGGGCTTCCTACAATGAGCAGTTCTTC
CDR3aa: CAISNQGASYNEQFF

j_gene: TRBJ2-5
d_gene: NA
v_gene: TRBV7-2
abundance: few
CDR3nt: TGTGCCAGCAGTTCCGGTGGAAGAGAGACCCAGTACTTC
CDR3aa: CASSSGGRETQYF

j_gene: TRBJ2-2
d_gene: NA
v_gene: TRBV10-3
abundance: few
CDR3nt: TGTGCCATCAGTGGTGCCGGCGGGGAGACCGGGGAGCTGTTTTTT
CDR3aa: CAISGAGGETGELFF

j_gene: TRBJ1-2
d_gene: NA
v_gene: TRBV29-1
abundance: few
CDR3nt: TGCAGCGTTGAAATCCCGCAGGGGTCGTATGGCTACACCTTC
CDR3aa: CSVEIPQGSYGYTF

j_gene: TRBJ2-3
d_gene: NA
v_gene: TRBV18
abundance: NA
CDR3nt: TGTGCCAGCTCACCTCGAGACAACACAGATACGCAGTATTTT
CDR3aa: CASSPRDNTDTQYF

j_gene: TRBJ2-2
d_gene: NA
v_gene: TRBV10-3
abundance: NA
CDR3nt: TGTGCCATCAGGACGCACAGGGTATCGGTAATGACCGGGGAGCTGTTTTTT
CDR3aa: CAIRTHRVSVMTGELFF

j_gene: TRBJ1-2
d_gene: TRBD1
v_gene: TRBV30
abundance: few
CDR3nt: TGTGCCTGGAGGCCCGGACAGGGCGGATGGAACTATGGCTACACCTTC
CDR3aa: CAWRPGQGGWNYGYTF

j_gene: TRBJ2-1
d_gene: NA
v_gene: TRBV11-2
abundance: NA
CDR3nt: TGTGCCAGCAGCTTAGAAGATGAGCAGTTCTTC
CDR3aa: CASSLEDEQFF

j_gene: TRBJ2-3
d_gene: NA
v_gene: TRBV7-2
abundance: NA
CDR3nt: TGTGCCAGCAGCTTCAGGGGTAGTGGGAGTGGGACTAGCACAGATACGCAGTATTTT
CDR3aa: CASSFRGSGSGTSTDTQYF

j_gene: TRBJ2-1
d_gene: NA
v_gene: TRBV7-2
abundance: few
CDR3nt: TGTGCCAGCAGCCCCGGTCGGGTCTACAATGAGCAGTTCTTC
CDR3aa: CASSPGRVYNEQFF

j_gene: TRBJ1-5
d_gene: NA
v_gene: TRBV30
abundance: few
CDR3nt: TGTGCCTGGAGTCGACAGGAGAATCAGCCCCAGCATTTT
CDR3aa: CAWSRQENQPQHF

j_gene: TRBJ2-1
d_gene: NA
v_gene: TRBV9
abundance: few
CDR3nt: TGTGCCAGCAGCGTAGGAGTGTTTGGGGGAACCTACAATGAGCAGTTCTTC
CDR3aa: CASSVGVFGGTYNEQFF

j_gene: TRBJ2-3
d_gene: TRBD2
v_gene: TRBV6-5
abundance: NA
CDR3nt: TGTGCCAGCAGATCTAGCGGGCGCACAGATACGCAGTATTTT
CDR3aa: CASRSSGRTDTQYF

j_gene: TRBJ2-6
d_gene: TRBD2
v_gene: TRBV9
abundance: few
CDR3nt: TGTGCCAGCAGCGGGCTAGCGGGGAAAAACCCTGGGGCCAACGTCCTGACTTTC
CDR3aa: CASSGLAGKNPGANVLTF

j_gene: TRBJ2-1
d_gene: NA
v_gene: TRBV7-7
abundance: few
CDR3nt: TGTGCTAGCAGCACCGCCAAGGGCAATGAGCAGTTCTTC
CDR3aa: CASSTAKGNEQFF

j_gene: TRBJ2-2
d_gene: TRBD2
v_gene: TRBV6-5
abundance: once
CDR3nt: TGTGCCAGCAGTTACTCTCGCGGGAGGATCACCGGGGAGCTGTTTTTT
CDR3aa: CASSYSRGRITGELFF

j_gene: TRBJ1-1
d_gene: NA
v_gene: TRBV25-1
abundance: NA
CDR3nt: TGTGCCAGCAGTGACACCTGGAACACTGAAGCTTTCTTT
CDR3aa: CASSDTWNTEAFF

j_gene: TRBJ2-5
d_gene: NA
v_gene: TRBV5-1
abundance: few
CDR3nt: TGCGCCAGCAGCTCCCGCCAAGAGACCCAGTACTTC
CDR3aa: CASSSRQETQYF

j_gene: TRBJ2-2
d_gene: NA
v_gene: TRBV5-6
abundance: NA
CDR3nt: TGTGCCAGCAGCTTACCCGGGGAGCTGTTTTTT
CDR3aa: CASSLPGELFF

j_gene: TRBJ2-2
d_gene: NA
v_gene: TRBV6-6
abundance: NA
CDR3nt: TGTGCCAGCAGTTACTCGTATTGGGGCACCGGGGAGCTGTTTTTT
CDR3aa: CASSYSYWGTGELFF

j_gene: TRBJ2-3
d_gene: TRBD2
v_gene: TRBV30
abundance: NA
CDR3nt: TGTGCCTGGCAGACTAGCGGGGGGGGTACGCAGTATTTT
CDR3aa: CAWQTSGGGTQYF

j_gene: TRBJ2-5
d_gene: TRBD2
v_gene: TRBV5-6
abundance: few
CDR3nt: TGTGCCAGCATTAGAGCTAGCGGGAGGCCACAAGAGACCCAGTACTTC
CDR3aa: CASIRASGRPQETQYF

j_gene: TRBJ2-1
d_gene: TRBD2
v_gene: TRBV28
abundance: NA
CDR3nt: TGTGCCAGCAGCCCCGGGACTAGCGGGACTTACAATGAGCAGTTCTTC
CDR3aa: CASSPGTSGTYNEQFF

j_gene: TRBJ1-1
d_gene: TRBD1
v_gene: TRBV7-9
abundance: few
CDR3nt: TGTGCCAGCAGCCTAGACAGGGTCGGCTACACTGAAGCTTTCTTT
CDR3aa: CASSLDRVGYTEAFF